What follows are 20 T cell receptor beta chains derived from one specimen sequenced in a study of CD8+ T cells in alopecia areata (dated by TCRdb to the late 2010s). What the time point label conveys for this sample: roughly 24 weeks on oral tofacitinib. This sample's treatment or condition label indicates: oral pan-JAK inhibitor, 5-10 mg twice daily. Library construction relied on the immunoSEQ multiplex PCR assay. For TCR sequencing, RNA was extracted from every sample and reverse transcribed into cDNA to serve as template. Imported from immuneACCESS, the table was reduced by TCRdb to in-frame sequences with V and J called. These copies leave out some clones; in studies compared against another copy, an unresolved V gene accounts for under half, and the cause of the remainder is not known. Counted in this sample were about 280,000 clones; over 45% of them appeared once. The ten largest clones represent more than 1.5% of the sample.

The sample was CD4+ T cells sorted from blood, taken at week 24, from a patient treated with tofacitinib. The receptors originated from a human donor with alopecia areata.

The chain uses TRBV5-1 and TRBJ2-3; D is unresolved. Trimming stripped 5 bases from V and 4 bases from J, with 14 bases between. Germline V CDR1 and CDR2: SGHRS, YFSETQ. This CDR3 is built from 14 residues. The CDR3 DNA reads TGCGCCAGCAGGAGTGCGGAACTGGCAGATACGCAGTATTTT. Its translation is CASRSAELADTQYF.

V and J are TRBV4-1 and TRBJ2-7, with D hard to call. V dropped 0 bases and J dropped 6 bases, with 21 bases sitting between them. The CDR3 consists of 17 residues. Germline V lookup: CDR1 MGHRA, CDR2 YSYEKL. Here the CDR3 reads CASSQDGPRVQALEQYF. CDR3 nucleotides: TGCGCCAGCAGCCAAGATGGCCCCCGGGTCCAGGCCCTCGAGCAGTACTTC.

The gene calls are TRBV6-5 and TRBJ2-3, with D unresolved. CDR1 is MNHEY and CDR2 is SVGAGI in the germline V gene. Trimming removed 2 bases at V and 0 bases at J, with 9 bases between. This CDR3 is built from 15 residues. CDR3: CASSYGPSSTDTQYF. The CDR3 DNA is TGTGCCAGCAGTTACGGACCCTCTAGCACAGATACGCAGTATTTT.

V gene TRBV4-2 combines with J gene TRBJ1-6; D is undetermined. CDR1 and CDR2 from the germline V gene are LGHNA and YNFKEQ. V lost 0 bases, J lost 10 bases, and 7 bases lay in between. The CDR3 covers 13 residues. The CDR3 protein is CASSQEAESPLHF. CDR3 sequence (DNA): TGTGCCAGCAGCCAAGAGGCGGAATCACCCCTCCACTTT.

J is TRBJ1-2 and V is TRBV5-6, with unresolved D. Germline loops: CDR1 SGHDT, CDR2 YYEEEE. CDR3 length: 13 amino acids. With 3 bases removed from V and 0 bases from J, the gap between germline ends came to 6 bases. As DNA, the CDR3 is TGTGCCAGCAGCTACAGAGCTAACTATGGCTACACCTTC. Amino acid sequence: CASSYRANYGYTF.

The rearrangement joins TRBV2 to TRBJ2-5, with D tentatively TRBD2 (6 bases). The ends were cut back, 6 bases at V and 0 bases at J, with 11 bases in the middle. This CDR3 has 14 amino acids. Germline CDR1 SNHLY, CDR2 FYNNEI. The CDR3 nucleotides are TGTGCCAGCAGCGCCGGGGACTACCAAGAGACCCAGTACTTC. Translating gives CASSAGDYQETQYF.

This clone came up a few times. The CDR3 sequence is CASSSPWGDTQYF. The CDR3, as DNA: TGTGCCAGCAGTTCCCCGTGGGGGGATACGCAGTATTTT. This chain connects TRBV6-6 to TRBJ2-3; tentatively, D is TRBD1 or TRBD2 (5 bases each). From germline, CDR1 is MNHNY and CDR2 SVGAGI (reference sequence). CDR3 length: 13 amino acids. The V and J ends lost 4 bases and 6 bases respectively, with 11 bases between them.

The rearrangement uses TRBV10-3 and TRBJ1-5; D gene uncertain. Germline CDR1 is ENHRY and CDR2 is SYGVKD. The CDR3 is 15 residues long. Trimming took 4 bases from V and 8 from J, leaving 18 bases between them. The CDR3 DNA reads TGTGCCATCAGTGCAGGACCCAACTCTGAGGAGCCCCAGCATTTT. Translation gives CAISAGPNSEEPQHF.

The DNA of the CDR3 is TGCGCCAGCAGCTTGGGAGGGGAAGGCTACGAGCAGTACTTC. Amino acids: CASSLGGEGYEQYF. The chain employs TRBV5-1 and TRBJ2-7; D is perhaps TRBD1 or TRBD2 (5 bases each). Germline V gene lookup returns CDR1 SGHRS and CDR2 YFSETQ. V was clipped by 0 bases and J by 3 bases, with 10 bases between them. The CDR3 extends over 14 amino acids.

The chain is built from TRBV4-2 and TRBJ1-1, with TRBD1 matching 8 bases. The CDR3 is 15 residues long. V was pared by 3 bases and J by 8 bases, with 11 bases of the junction left unmatched. CDR1 LGHNA and CDR2 YNFKEQ come from the germline V gene. The CDR3 bases are TGTGCCAGCAGCCACGGTTCAGGACAGGGCGGAGAAGCTTTCTTT. Its protein is CASSHGSGQGGEAFF.

In its sample, this clone was seen a few times. In DNA form, the CDR3 reads TGTGCCAGCAGTCTCGGGACTGGGTTAAGGGGCTACACCTTC. Amino acids: CASSLGTGLRGYTF. The V gene is TRBV28, the J gene TRBJ1-2; tentative D call: TRBD1 (5 bases). The CDR3 contains 14 residues. V lost 5 bases, J lost 8 bases, and 18 bases lay in between. Germline V gives CDR1 MDHEN, CDR2 SYDVKM.

The J gene is TRBJ2-7, the V gene TRBV4-1, with D unresolved. CDR3 length: 13 residues. Germline V gives CDR1 MGHRA, CDR2 YSYEKL. V dropped 7 bases and J dropped 2 bases, with 12 bases sitting between them. This CDR3 reads CASMDPTTYEQYF. The CDR3 DNA is TGCGCCAGCATGGACCCCACGACCTACGAGCAGTACTTC.

This chain links TRBV4-1 with TRBJ1-4; D not certain. V dropped 0 bases and J dropped 8 bases, with 16 bases sitting between them. This CDR3 is 16 amino acids long. CDR1 MGHRA and CDR2 YSYEKL come from the germline V gene. CDR3 region: CASSQDSWGREEKLFF. CDR3 bases: TGCGCCAGCAGCCAAGATTCTTGGGGAAGGGAAGAAAAACTGTTTTTT.

Only a few counts were recorded for this clone. J is TRBJ1-2 and V is TRBV5-6; no firm D call. The CDR3 extends over 14 amino acids. Trimming took 2 bases from V and 10 from J, leaving 18 bases between them. From germline, CDR1 is SGHDT and CDR2 YYEEEE. In DNA form, the CDR3 reads TGTGCCAGCAGCTTTGGCAGGCCGTTAGTGGACTACACCTTC. Translation gives CASSFGRPLVDYTF.

This chain connects TRBV5-4 to TRBJ1-1; tentative D call: TRBD1 (6 bases). CDR1 and CDR2 from the germline V gene are SGHNT and YYREEE (reference sequence). V dropped 5 bases and J dropped 8 bases, with 16 bases sitting between them. The CDR3 sequence is 13 residues long. CDR3 loop: CASSRRGAGEAFF. The CDR3 DNA follows: TGTGCCAGCAGTCGGAGGGGGGCTGGCGAAGCTTTCTTT.

The chain links TRBV20-1 to TRBJ2-3, with D possibly matching TRBD2 (5 bases). This CDR3 has 10 residues. CDR1 and CDR2 (germline): DFQATT, SNEGSKA (reference sequence). CDR3: CSPGLLQQYF. The CDR3 DNA is TGCAGCCCCGGACTCCTGCAGCAGTATTTT.

The chain employs TRBV25-1 and TRBJ2-2; 8 nucleotides align to TRBD1. This CDR3 is 15 amino acids long. Germline trimming cut 7 bases from V and 1 base from J; bases unmatched to any gene: 5. CDR1 is MGHDK and CDR2 is SYGVNS in the germline V gene. CDR3: CASTPGTGNTGELFF. The DNA of the CDR3 is TGTGCCAGCACCCCCGGGACAGGGAACACCGGGGAGCTGTTTTTT. Complete variable domain (other parts from reference TRBV25-1 and TRBJ2-2): EADIYQTPRYLVIGTGKKITLECSQTMGHDKMYWYQQDPGMELHLIHYSYGVNSTEKGDLSSESTVSRIRTEHFPLTLESARPSHTSQYLCASTPGTGNTGELFFGEGSRLTVL.

This clone was counted between two and nine times. The CDR3 nucleotides read TGCAGCGTTGAACGGCAGGGAGGGGAAAACACTGAAGCTTTCTTT. It yields the protein CSVERQGGENTEAFF. This chain uses TRBV29-1 with TRBJ1-1; D may be TRBD1 (5 bases). The CDR3 length is 15 residues. Germline CDR1 is SQVTM and CDR2 is ANQGSEA. The ends were cut back, 2 bases at V and 2 bases at J, with 15 bases in the middle.

This clone came up a few times. The chain has TRBV21-1 and TRBJ2-2; the table's TRBD1 call for D was not verified on the DNA. TRBV21-1 is an annotated pseudogene. This CDR3 is 15 amino acids long. CDR3 amino acids: CASSKEWDRAGELFF. The CDR3 DNA reads as TGTGCCAGCAGCAAAGAATGGGACAGGGCCGGGGAGCTGTTTTTT.

The chain employs TRBV2 and TRBJ2-6; D is possibly TRBD1 (6 bases). Deletions cut 5 bases from V and 9 bases from J, with 14 bases between. Germline CDR1 and CDR2: SNHLY and FYNNEI. This CDR3 has 14 residues. In nucleotides, the CDR3 is TGTGCCAGCAGTCCACAGGGTACCCTCAACGTCCTGACTTTC. Translated, it gives CASSPQGTLNVLTF. Together with reference TRBV2 and TRBJ2-6, the CDR3 gives the full variable domain: EPEVTQTPSHQVTQMGQEVILRCVPISNHLYFYWYRQILGQKVEFLVSFYNNEISEKSEIFDDQFSVERPDGSNFTLKIRSTKLEDSAMYFCASSPQGTLNVLTFGAGSRLTVL.